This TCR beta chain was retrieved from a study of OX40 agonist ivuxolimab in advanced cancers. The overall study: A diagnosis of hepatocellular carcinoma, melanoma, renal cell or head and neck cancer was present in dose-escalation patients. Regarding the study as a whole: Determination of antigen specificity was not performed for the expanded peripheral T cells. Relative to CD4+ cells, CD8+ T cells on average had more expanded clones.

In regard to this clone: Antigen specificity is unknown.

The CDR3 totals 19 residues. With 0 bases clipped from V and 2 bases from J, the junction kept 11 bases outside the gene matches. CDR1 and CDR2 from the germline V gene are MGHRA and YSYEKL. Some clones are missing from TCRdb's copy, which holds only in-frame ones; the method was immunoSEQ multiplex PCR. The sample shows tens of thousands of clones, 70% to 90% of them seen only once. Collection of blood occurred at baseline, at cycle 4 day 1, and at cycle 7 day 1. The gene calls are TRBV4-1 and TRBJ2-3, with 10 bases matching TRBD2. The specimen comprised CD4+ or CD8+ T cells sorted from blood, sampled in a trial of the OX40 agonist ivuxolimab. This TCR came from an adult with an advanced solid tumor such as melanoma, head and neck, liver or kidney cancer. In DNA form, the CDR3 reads TGCGCCAGCAGCCAAGATCTAGCGGGAGTGTTACGTCCCACAGATACGCAGTATTTT. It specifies CASSQDLAGVLRPTDTQYF.